The 9 T cell receptor beta chains below come from one sample, sequenced in a study of T-cell memory formation after mild COVID-19. TCRdb re-derived calls from the 5' RACE reads in MiXCR, one entry per CDR3 protein. The data hold 190,000 or so distinct CDR3 sequences, with approximately 10% observed a single time. The sequencing sample was made of PBMCs or a T cell subset sorted from them (not recorded which). The receptors shown here come from a young man who had mild COVID-19 (a few samples of this study predate the infection). Cell type and time point are not known.

This clonotype was counted many times. This chain links TRBV7-2 with TRBJ1-1; D not certain. V gave up 0 bases and J gave up 6 bases, with 8 bases separating them. The germline gives CDR1 SGHTA, CDR2 FQGNSA. CDR3 length equals 13 residues. The DNA of the CDR3 is TGTGCCAGCAGCTTAGCGAGAACAGCTGAAGCTTTCTTT. Amino acid sequence: CASSLARTAEAFF.

Remarks on this clonotype: A read error may explain this, as a much larger clone is one base away. The V call is TRBV12-3 or TRBV12-4, the J call TRBJ1-2; 11 bases agree with TRBD1. There are 14 residues in the CDR3. Trimming cost V 9 bases and J 5 bases; bases outside gene matches: 8. CDR3 in amino acids: CARRTDRGPYGYTF. The CDR3 DNA reads TGTGCCAGAAGAACGGACAGGGGGCCATATGGCTACACCTTC.

This clonotype was detected only a few times. V usage is TRBV4-1 and J usage is TRBJ2-5, with D perhaps given as TRBD1 or TRBD2 (5 bases each). Germline V lookup: CDR1 MGHRA, CDR2 YSYEKL. V was trimmed by 0 bases and J by 5 bases, leaving 13 bases between them. The CDR3 contains 15 residues. The CDR3 nucleotides read TGCGCCAGCAGCCAAGATGGGGGAATGGGTGAGACCCAGTACTTC. It encodes CASSQDGGMGETQYF.

This clonotype appeared many times. The chain carries TRBV5-1 and TRBJ1-1; no clear D. Between the trimmed V and J ends, which lost 0 bases and 0 bases, there was a span of 12 bases. CDR1 is SGHRS, CDR2 YFSETQ, per germline. The CDR3 covers 16 residues. CDR3 residues: CASSLAGLSLNTEAFF. CDR3 in DNA: TGCGCCAGCAGCTTGGCCGGGCTTAGTTTGAACACTGAAGCTTTCTTT.

The chain links TRBV10-3 to TRBJ2-7; no definite D call. Germline-derived CDR1 and CDR2 are ENHRY and SYGVKD. The V end was cut by 2 bases, the J end by 5 bases, with 13 bases between. This CDR3 region has 14 residues. CDR3 bases: TGTGCCATCAGTGAGAGTCTTAGCTCAAACGAGCAGTACGTC. It yields the protein CAISESLSSNEQYV.

The sample holds many counts of this clonotype. The gene calls are TRBV5-1 and TRBJ2-1; possible D gene TRBD1, 5 bases. This CDR3 region has 14 residues. Trimming shortened V by 5 bases and J by 8 bases, and 17 bases separated the two germline ends. Germline V gene sequence: CDR1 SGHRS, CDR2 YFSETQ. CDR3 bases: TGCGCCAGCAGTCGAGTTCAGGGTTTGCATGAGCAGTTCTTC. Translating gives CASSRVQGLHEQFF. The variable domain in full, completed from reference TRBV5-1 and TRBJ2-1, reads KAGVTQTPRYLIKTRGQQVTLSCSPISGHRSVSWYQQTPGQGLQFLFEYFSETQRNKGNFPGRFSGRQFSNSRSEMNVSTLELGDSALYLCASSRVQGLHEQFFGPGTRLTVL.

V is TRBV3-2 and J is TRBJ2-5; no DNA check was done on the table's D call, TRBD2. TRBV3-2 is classified as a pseudogene. The CDR3 contains 14 residues. Here the CDR3 reads CASSHVPLAETQYF. The CDR3 nucleotides are TGTGCCAGCAGCCATGTCCCGCTAGCGGAGACCCAGTACTTC.

V and J are TRBV5-1 and TRBJ2-1; 8 nucleotides match TRBD2. V lost 0 bases to trimming and J lost 9 bases; unmatched junction nucleotides: 8. Per the germline V gene, CDR1 is SGHRS and CDR2 is YFSETQ. The CDR3 loop spans 15 amino acids. CDR3 residues: CASSLAAGGPAEQFF. CDR3 DNA: TGCGCCAGCAGCTTGGCTGCGGGAGGTCCCGCTGAGCAGTTCTTC.

The rearrangement links TRBV3-1 to TRBJ1-1; no clear D gene. This CDR3 has 17 residues. The V gene's germline CDR1 is LGHDT and CDR2 YNNKEL (reference sequence). Trimming took off 0 bases at V and 1 base at J, with 15 bases between the two ends. CDR3 protein: CASSQDSPLHKNTEAFF. CDR3 sequence (DNA): TGTGCCAGCAGCCAAGACAGTCCCCTCCATAAGAACACTGAAGCTTTCTTT.